A selection of T cell receptor beta chains follows, all from one sample in a study of technical replicates of blood from a handful of donors. Profiling relied on immunoSEQ multiplex PCR, and the TCRdb table lists in-frame clones only, not all of them. The sample holds roughly 76,000 clones; 90% to 95% are singletons and the top ten take about 0.39%. The sample was T cells isolated from PBMCs. Every receptor here comes from a human donor in good health. The CDR3 runs from the conserved cysteine through the conserved F or W. A D gene is named only where the DNA matches it firmly. Some rows have no size entry. The others give once, few or many, or a class for an expanded clone.

V gene	D gene	J gene	clone size	CDR3 DNA	CDR3 protein
TRBV15	TRBD2	TRBJ2-7	-	TGTGCCACCAGCAGAGATCTCCCTGGGGTAGCGGGGCCCTACGAGCAGTACTTC	CATSRDLPGVAGPYEQYF
TRBV13	-	TRBJ2-5	-	TGTGCCAGCAGCTTAGATAGGTCAGGGAGGGAGACCCAGTACTTC	CASSLDRSGRETQYF
TRBV7-2	-	TRBJ1-1	-	TGTGCCAGCAGCTTAGGGGGAGGGGCCAGCACTGAAGCTTTCTTT	CASSLGGGASTEAFF
TRBV13	-	TRBJ2-3	-	TGTGCCAGCAGCTTTAGCCTTGAATCTAGCACAGATACGCAGTATTTT	CASSFSLESSTDTQYF
TRBV30	TRBD1	TRBJ2-7	-	TGTGCCTGGAACCTACATCCTTCGGACAGGGGAACCGAGCAGTACTTC	CAWNLHPSDRGTEQYF
TRBV7-3	-	TRBJ1-1	-	TGTGCCAGCAGCTCCACGAGTACTTCGGGAGCTTTCTTT	CASSSTSTSGAFF
TRBV7-3	-	TRBJ2-2	-	TGTGCCAGCAGCCCGGGACAGAACACCGGGGAGCTGTTTTTT	CASSPGQNTGELFF
TRBV10-3	-	TRBJ1-4	-	TGTGCCATCAGCAGGGCAACTAATGAAAAACTGTTTTTT	CAISRATNEKLFF
TRBV5-8	-	TRBJ2-3	-	TGTGCCAGCAGCTTGAATCGGGGCACAGATACGCAGTATTTT	CASSLNRGTDTQYF
TRBV2	TRBD1	TRBJ2-1	-	TGTGCCAGGACAGGGGCTCCCTACAATGAGCAGTTCTTC	CARTGAPYNEQFF
TRBV4-1	-	TRBJ1-5	-	TGCGCCAGCAGCCAAGAATCCTTTCAGCCCCAGCATTTT	CASSQESFQPQHF
TRBV9	TRBD2	TRBJ2-1	-	TGTGCCAGCAGCGTAGGGGGGACTAGCGGCGAGCAGTTCTTC	CASSVGGTSGEQFF
TRBV11-2	-	TRBJ2-6	once	TGTGCCAGCAGCTTAGTTAAATCCCCTGGGGCCAACGTCCTGACTTTC	CASSLVKSPGANVLTF
TRBV25-1	-	TRBJ2-7	-	TGTGCCAGCAGAGAGTACGAGCAGTACTTC	CASREYEQYF
TRBV5-5	TRBD1	TRBJ1-1	-	TGTGCCAGCAGTCTGTTGGGACAGTCGAACACTGAAGCTTTCTTT	CASSLLGQSNTEAFF
TRBV12-5	TRBD1	TRBJ2-7	-	TGTGCTAGTGGTTTGGTCCTCGACAGGGGGTCTTCCTACGAGCAGTACTTC	CASGLVLDRGSSYEQYF
TRBV29-1	TRBD1	TRBJ1-4	-	TGCAGCGTTAGGGACAGGTTTGCAACTAATGAAAAACTGTTTTTT	CSVRDRFATNEKLFF
TRBV2	TRBD2	TRBJ2-5	-	TGTGCCACGCCTAGCGGGGGTGAGACCCAGTACTTC	CATPSGGETQYF
TRBV5-4	TRBD2	TRBJ2-1	-	TGTGCCAGCAGGCTGGGGACTAGCTTGGGCAATGAGCAGTTCTTC	CASRLGTSLGNEQFF
TRBV6-5	-	TRBJ1-2	-	TGTGCCAGCAGCAGACTACCCTATGGCTACACCTTC	CASSRLPYGYTF
TRBV9	TRBD2	TRBJ2-1	once	TGTGCCAGCAGCGTAGAATTAGCGGGGCTAGGGGAGCAGTTCTTC	CASSVELAGLGEQFF
TRBV7-9	-	TRBJ2-4	-	TGTGCCAGCAGCTTAGCGCAGGTACATGCAAACATTCAGTACTTC	CASSLAQVHANIQYF
TRBV30	TRBD1	TRBJ2-2	-	TGTGCCTGGAGTGCCCAATCGAAAGGGACAGATCTCTGGACCGGGGAGCTGTTTTTT	CAWSAQSKGTDLWTGELFF
TRBV5-4	-	TRBJ1-4	once	TGTGCCAGCAGCTTGTGGGCACTTAATGAAAAACTGTTTTTT	CASSLWALNEKLFF
TRBV10-2	TRBD1	TRBJ2-1	once	TGCGCGACCAGGGGGAATGAGCAGTTCTTC	CATRGNEQFF
TRBV4-3	-	TRBJ1-2	-	TGCGCCAGCAGCCAAGAGGGGGGGCAGTACGGCTACACCTTC	CASSQEGGQYGYTF
TRBV6-5	-	TRBJ2-2	-	TGTGCCAGCACTAGACTGAACACCGGGGAGCTGTTTTTT	CASTRLNTGELFF
TRBV7-9	-	TRBJ1-4	once	TGTGCCAGCAGTTCTTACAGGGTTGCTAATGAAAAACTGTTTTTT	CASSSYRVANEKLFF
TRBV4-1	TRBD1	TRBJ1-4	-	TGCGCCAGCAGCCATGGACAGGGCGGGGAAAAACTGTTTTTT	CASSHGQGGEKLFF
TRBV6-1	-	TRBJ1-3	once	TGTGCCAGCAAGTTGGGGTTCCCAGGGGACACCATATATTTT	CASKLGFPGDTIYF
TRBV6-1	-	TRBJ1-1	-	TGTGCCAGCAGACCTACTAACACTGAAGCTTTCTTT	CASRPTNTEAFF
TRBV10-3	TRBD2	TRBJ2-7	-	TGTGCCATCAGACTAGCGGGAGTGGAGGAGCAGTACTTC	CAIRLAGVEEQYF
TRBV27	-	TRBJ1-1	-	TGTGCCAGTCTAATGGGGGGGCAGGGAAAAGCTTTCTTT	CASLMGGQGKAFF